The present T cell receptor (beta chain) was sequenced within a study of blood T cells in healthy people across ages. This clonotype has only a few counts. Sample-barcoded 5' priming and a J-beta primer mix drove a second PCR of 7 to 11 cycles. One entry per CDR3 protein results from TCRdb running MiXCR on the 5' RACE reads. The data hold around 1.5 million distinct CDR3 sequences, with around 36% observed a single time. Every sample yielded at least 6.5 million isolated PBMCs. Germline V CDR1 and CDR2: SGHRS, YFSETQ. V lost 2 bases, J lost 0 bases, and 18 bases lay in between. This CDR3 is built from 18 residues.

This TCR was recovered from a woman aged 25 to 39 in good health. This chain uses TRBV5-1 with TRBJ2-4, with a tentative D call TRBD2 (6 bases). Input material: blood. CDR3 nucleotides: TGCGCCAGCAGCTTTCTCCGTTCGGGGGAGCTAGCCAAAAACATTCAGTACTTC. Its translation is CASSFLRSGELAKNIQYF.